This T cell receptor (beta chain) appears in the sequencing data of a study of blood T cell repertoires in COVID-19. Across the whole study: Material from acute and convalescent COVID-19 was sourced from the United States, Italy and Spain.

In the original analysis: Estimates of nucleated cell counts were drawn from the amplification of reference gene primers. Data came from immunoSEQ multiplex PCR; TCRdb stores just in-frame clones and leaves some out. Clone size and V and J calls were adopted from that table, with D and trimming inferred from the DNA. Of about 260,000 clones listed, around 80% are singletons. V was clipped by 5 bases and J by 7 bases; unmatched bases: 11. The germline V gene encodes CDR1 GTSNPN and CDR2 SVGIG (reference sequence). The CDR3 contains 14 residues. The sequenced sample consisted of peripheral blood. The chain recombines TRBV30 with TRBJ1-2; the match to TRBD1 covers 9 bases. This TCR derives from a man in his sixties with acute or convalescent COVID-19. In DNA form, the CDR3 reads TGTGCCTGGCCAAACACCGGGACAGGGTCTGGCTACACCTTC. The encoded protein is CAWPNTGTGSGYTF.